The 25 T cell receptor beta chains below were found in one sample sequenced in a study of blood T cell repertoires in COVID-19. The method was immunoSEQ multiplex PCR; TCRdb's version includes in-frame clones alone and lacks a portion of them. Of a few hundred thousand clones in the sample, about 80% were seen once. The specimen sequenced was peripheral blood. The source is a human donor with acute or convalescent COVID-19. The donor label of this sample is uncertain.

The genes are TRBV25-1 and TRBJ1-1; D not certain. This CDR3 is built from 15 residues. V dropped 2 bases and J dropped 5 bases, with 15 bases sitting between them. CDR1 and CDR2 (germline): MGHDK, SYGVNS. This CDR3 is CASSEHYTTVTEAFF. Written as DNA, the CDR3 is TGTGCCAGCAGTGAACACTACACAACCGTAACTGAAGCTTTCTTT. Combining the CDR3 with reference TRBV25-1 and TRBJ1-1 gives the whole variable domain EADIYQTPRYLVIGTGKKITLECSQTMGHDKMYWYQQDPGMELHLIHYSYGVNSTEKGDLSSESTVSRIRTEHFPLTLESARPSHTSQYLCASSEHYTTVTEAFFGQGTRLTVV.

The chain joins TRBV4-2 to TRBJ2-5, with 9 bases identical to TRBD2. The CDR3 is made up of 16 amino acids. Looked up from germline, CDR1 is LGHNA and CDR2 is YNFKEQ. The V gene end was trimmed by 1 base and the J gene end by 4 bases; junction bases not matched to a gene: 7. CDR3: CASSQGSSGRVETQYF. Here the CDR3 DNA reads TGTGCCAGCAGCCAAGGTAGTAGCGGGAGAGTAGAGACCCAGTACTTC.

The chain combines TRBV5-1 with TRBJ1-5; TRBD1 matches at 7 bases. The CDR3 spans 13 residues. The V gene's germline CDR1 is SGHRS and CDR2 YFSETQ. Losses at the gene ends were 4 bases for V and 7 bases for J; bases not matched to a gene: 5. CDR3 loop: CASSPRQGQPQHF. For the CDR3, the DNA is TGCGCCAGCAGCCCACGACAGGGCCAGCCCCAGCATTTT. The full variable domain, completed using reference TRBV5-1 and TRBJ1-5, is KAGVTQTPRYLIKTRGQQVTLSCSPISGHRSVSWYQQTPGQGLQFLFEYFSETQRNKGNFPGRFSGRQFSNSRSEMNVSTLELGDSALYLCASSPRQGQPQHFGDGTRLSIL.

The chain combines TRBV5-8 with TRBJ2-1, with 7 bases lining up with TRBD1. Germline assignment: CDR1 SGHTS and CDR2 YDEGEE. With 3 bases clipped from V and 5 bases from J, the junction kept 8 bases outside the gene matches. CDR3 length: 15 residues. The CDR3 DNA is TGTGCCAGCAGCTGGGGACAGATAGAGAACAATGAGCAGTTCTTC. Its protein is CASSWGQIENNEQFF.

The chain joins TRBV5-6 to TRBJ1-1; unclear D gene. The V end was cut by 2 bases, the J end by 0 bases, with 8 bases between. Germline CDR1 and CDR2: SGHDT and YYEEEE. This CDR3 has 14 residues. CDR3 loop: CASSLLGLNTEAFF. CDR3 DNA: TGTGCCAGCAGCTTACTCGGGTTGAACACTGAAGCTTTCTTT.

This chain links TRBV7-2 with TRBJ2-5; no clear D. There are 15 residues in the CDR3. In germline, CDR1 is SGHTA, CDR2 FQGNSA. The V gene lost 2 bases and the J gene lost 0 bases, with 10 bases spanning the gap. The CDR3 nucleotides are TGTGCCAGCAGCTTATCCTTACTGAACCAAGAGACCCAGTACTTC. Translation gives CASSLSLLNQETQYF.

A single count supports this clone. The chain recombines TRBV3-1 (or the pseudogene TRBV3-2) with TRBJ2-2, with D unresolved. The CDR3 runs to 12 residues. V was pared by 4 bases and J by 3 bases, with 3 bases between. Per germline, CDR1 LGHDT and CDR2 YNNKEL (reference sequence). This CDR3 is CASSPYTGELFF. The CDR3 DNA is TGTGCCAGCAGCCCGTACACCGGGGAGCTGTTTTTT.

A few counts support this clone. The chain employs TRBV7-9 and TRBJ1-2; the match to TRBD1 covers 7 bases. J lost 4 bases, V lost 6 bases, and 5 bases had no gene match. The CDR3 is 13 amino acids. Per the germline V gene, CDR1 is SEHNR and CDR2 is FQNEAQ (reference sequence). CDR3: CASSEGQSYGYTF. The CDR3 nucleotides read TGTGCCAGCAGTGAGGGACAGTCCTATGGCTACACCTTC.

V is TRBV6-1 and J is TRBJ2-7; the match to TRBD1 covers 11 bases. The CDR3 is 16 residues long. Germline CDR1 and CDR2: MNHNS and SASEGT. With V trimmed by 4 bases and J by 5 bases, 10 bases remained unmatched. CDR3 region: CASSAPGQGAWNEQYF. The CDR3 region has the DNA TGTGCCAGCAGTGCCCCCGGACAGGGGGCTTGGAACGAGCAGTACTTC.

This clone was seen a few times. The sample carries other DNA sequences with the same CDR3. V and J are TRBV2 and TRBJ1-4; D is ambiguous. V was shortened by 4 bases and J by 8 bases, with 8 bases between the two germline ends. The CDR3 sequence is 12 residues long. Germline V gene sequence: CDR1 SNHLY, CDR2 FYNNEI. CDR3 sequence reads: CASSVFAEKLFF. CDR3 coding DNA: TGTGCCAGCAGTGTTTTTGCGGAAAAACTGTTTTTT.

The CDR3 sequence is CASSRRQTEKLFF. The CDR3 DNA reads TGTGCCAGCTCACGAAGACAGACTGAAAAACTGTTTTTT. The chain combines TRBV18 with TRBJ1-4; a possible D gene is TRBD1 (5 bases). Germline V lookup: CDR1 KGHSH, CDR2 LQKENI. The CDR3 spans 13 residues. Trimming stripped 4 bases from V and 7 bases from J, with 10 bases between.

The chain has TRBV3-1 (or the pseudogene TRBV3-2) and TRBJ2-1, with 11 bases aligning to TRBD2. The length of the CDR3 is 16 residues. Germline V gives CDR1 LGHDT, CDR2 YNNKEL (reference sequence). Trimming cost V 0 bases and J 6 bases; bases outside gene matches: 4. CDR3 nucleotides: TGTGCCAGCAGCCAAGATTGGCTAGCGGGGGGCAATGAGCAGTTCTTC. This encodes CASSQDWLAGGNEQFF.

The CDR3 sequence: CASSPGQVSGYTF. CDR3 nucleotide sequence: TGTGCCAGCAGCCCCGGACAGGTCTCTGGCTACACCTTC. This chain uses TRBV7-9 with TRBJ1-2, with 7 bases identical to TRBD1. In germline, CDR1 is SEHNR, CDR2 FQNEAQ (reference sequence). The CDR3 loop spans 13 amino acids. The trim removed 5 bases at V and 7 bases at J, leaving 7 bases unmatched. The full variable domain, in which reference TRBV7-9 and TRBJ1-2 provide the parts outside the CDR3, is DTGVSQNPRHKITKRGQNVTFRCDPISEHNRLYWYRQTLGQGPEFLTYFQNEAQLEKSRLLSDRFSAERPKGSFSTLEIQRTEQGDSAMYLCASSPGQVSGYTFGSGTRLTVV.

The chain is built from TRBV9 and TRBJ1-1; D is perhaps TRBD1 (5 bases). The CDR3 is 14 amino acids. CDR1 is SGDLS and CDR2 is YYNGEE in the germline V gene. Trimming pared 5 bases from V and 6 bases from J, leaving 17 bases between. The DNA for the CDR3 is TGTGCCAGCAGAGAGGTGGGGCGAGGAGCTGAAGCTTTCTTT. Amino acids: CASREVGRGAEAFF.

V usage is TRBV2 and J usage is TRBJ1-1, with D tentatively TRBD1 (5 bases). Trimming stripped 4 bases from V and 0 bases from J, with 12 bases between. Per the germline V gene, CDR1 is SNHLY and CDR2 is FYNNEI. The CDR3 runs 15 residues. CDR3 sequence: CASSARQLLNTEAFF. The DNA of the CDR3 is TGTGCCAGCAGTGCTAGACAGCTATTGAACACTGAAGCTTTCTTT. Full variable domain (missing parts from reference TRBV2 and TRBJ1-1): EPEVTQTPSHQVTQMGQEVILRCVPISNHLYFYWYRQILGQKVEFLVSFYNNEISEKSEIFDDQFSVERPDGSNFTLKIRSTKLEDSAMYFCASSARQLLNTEAFFGQGTRLTVV.

The chain carries TRBV10-2 and TRBJ2-1; 11 bases map to TRBD2. Trimming cost V 6 bases and J 8 bases; bases outside gene matches: 12. The CDR3 is 16 residues long. The germline V gene has CDR1 WSHSY and CDR2 SAAADI. The CDR3 region is CASRVFTSGSRDEQFF. For the CDR3, the DNA is TGCGCCAGCAGGGTTTTTACTAGCGGGAGTCGCGATGAGCAGTTCTTC.

The genes are TRBV7-6 and TRBJ1-1; D is ambiguous. CDR3 length: 13 residues. The germline V gene has CDR1 SGHVS and CDR2 FNYEAQ. V was pared by 9 bases and J by 2 bases, with 13 bases between. CDR3 in DNA: TGTGCCAGTCGCTCGACACCTAACACTGAAGCTTTCTTT. Its translation: CASRSTPNTEAFF. The variable domain in full, completed from reference TRBV7-6 and TRBJ1-1, reads GAGVSQSPRYKVTKRGQDVALRCDPISGHVSLYWYRQALGQGPEFLTYFNYEAQQDKSGLPNDRFSAERPEGSISTLTIQRTEQRDSAMYRCASRSTPNTEAFFGQGTRLTVV.

V gene TRBV5-1 combines with J gene TRBJ1-3, with 10 bases lining up with TRBD1. Germline V lookup: CDR1 SGHRS, CDR2 YFSETQ. This CDR3 has 15 amino acids. V lost 4 bases, J lost 7 bases, and 8 bases stayed unmatched. CDR3 region: CASSRGTGERNTIYF. The DNA of the CDR3 is TGCGCCAGCAGCCGTGGGACAGGGGAAAGGAACACCATATATTTT.

V gene TRBV29-1 combines with J gene TRBJ1-2; no definite D call. Trimming pared 3 bases from V and 8 bases from J, leaving 16 bases between. The length of the CDR3 is 13 residues. Germline CDR1 and CDR2: SQVTM and ANQGSEA. The CDR3 DNA sequence: TGCAGCGTTGAGTTTATTACAGTTGGAGGCTACACCTTC. Translating it yields CSVEFITVGGYTF.

This clone appeared a single time. The chain recombines TRBV27 with TRBJ1-2; D gene uncertain. CDR3 length: 11 amino acids. The V end lost 10 bases, the J end lost 5 bases, and 11 bases lay between the germline ends. Germline-derived CDR1 and CDR2 are MNHEY and SMNVEV (reference sequence). The CDR3 DNA reads as TGTGCCACCGGGGTAGGATATGGCTACACCTTC. It specifies CATGVGYGYTF.

A few counts support this clone. The chain recombines TRBV14 with TRBJ1-2, with 7 positions matching TRBD1. The V gene's germline CDR1 is SGHDN and CDR2 FVKESK. The CDR3 sequence is 13 residues long. V was pared by 5 bases and J by 6 bases, with 6 bases of the junction left unmatched. The CDR3 DNA sequence: TGTGCCAGCAGCGCGACAGGGCTGCATGGCTACACCTTC. Translating it yields CASSATGLHGYTF.

This chain connects TRBV6-2 or TRBV6-3 to TRBJ1-1; perhaps TRBD1 as D (6 bases). The CDR3 extends over 14 amino acids. The V gene's germline CDR1 is MNHEY and CDR2 SVGEGT. Trimming left V 6 bases short and J 6 bases short, with 17 bases between. This CDR3 reads CASSRRGAPAEAFF. The DNA of the CDR3 is TGTGCCAGCAGCCGACGGGGGGCGCCGGCTGAAGCTTTCTTT.

The chain has TRBV5-1 and TRBJ2-2; 7 positions match TRBD1. The ends lost 1 base at V and 6 bases at J; junction bases unmatched: 6. This CDR3 is 15 amino acids long. Germline V gene lookup returns CDR1 SGHRS and CDR2 YFSETQ. The CDR3, as DNA: TGCGCCAGCAGCTTGTGGGACAGCAAATCCGGGGAGCTGTTTTTT. Its translation is CASSLWDSKSGELFF.

J is TRBJ2-5 and V is TRBV10-3; TRBD2 matches 11 bases. Trimming cost V 3 bases and J 5 bases; bases outside gene matches: 5. Germline V gene data show CDR1 as ENHRY and CDR2 as SYGVKD. The CDR3 covers 15 residues. The CDR3 DNA reads as TGTGCCATCAGTGAAACTAGCGGGAGAGGGGAGACCCAGTACTTC. Encoded protein: CAISETSGRGETQYF.

This sequence joins TRBV3-1 (or the pseudogene TRBV3-2) and TRBJ1-1, with a weak D call TRBD1 (6 bases). Germline CDR1 reads LGHDT; CDR2 reads YNNKEL (reference sequence). This CDR3 has 16 residues. Trimming cost V 4 bases and J 1 base, with 16 bases left between them. The CDR3 sequence is CASSPQQDRANTEAFF. CDR3 DNA sequence: TGTGCCAGCAGCCCACAGCAGGACAGAGCGAACACTGAAGCTTTCTTT.